The sequence of this T cell receptor beta chain was determined in a study of spatial heterogeneity in lung cancer. As for this clonotype: This beta chain was picked up by a library intended for alpha chains and is off target, so its count carries little meaning.

Time point noted: sample taken at primary tumor resection. Sequencing was performed on whole RNA extracted from tumor and nontumor lung tissue, or from frozen PBMC, and the material was left unsorted. Germline CDR1 and CDR2: MNHEY and SVGAGI. The CDR3 extends over 15 amino acids. V lost 6 bases and J lost 3, with 16 bases in between. A single record per CDR3 protein comes from TCRdb applying MiXCR to the 5' RACE reads. The table has 4,400 or so distinct CDR3 sequences, roughly 50% seen once. This sequence was found in a female donor with early-stage non-small cell lung cancer. Sequencing was performed on PBMCs, taken at surgery. The chain carries TRBV6-5 and TRBJ2-3, with D possibly TRBD1 on 6 matching bases. DNA for the CDR3: TGTGCCAGCAGAGAGACAGGTTGGGAGACAGATACGCAGTATTTT. This encodes CASRETGWETDTQYF.